Below, 27 T cell receptor beta chains from the same sample are listed, as sequenced in a study of shared clonotypes between healthy human individuals. Assay used: immunoSEQ multiplex PCR; TCRdb lists only in-frame clones, some missing. Of over a million clones listed, 98% were seen once; the top ten hold about 0.4%. Sequences were obtained from naive CD4+ T cells sorted from blood. Indicated subset: CD45RA+ positively selected. The receptor set was obtained from a man in his thirties or forties in good health.

V and J are TRBV7-8 and TRBJ1-2; TRBD1 matches 11 bases. This CDR3 has 18 amino acids. The J segment lost 4 bases and the V segment lost 7 bases, leaving 17 bases of the junction unmatched. Germline V gene lookup returns CDR1 SGHVS and CDR2 FQNEAQ. The CDR3: CASNPKRTGGISSYGYTF. In DNA, the CDR3 is TGTGCCAGCAACCCCAAACGGACAGGGGGCATTTCTAGCTATGGCTACACCTTC. The full variable domain, completed using reference TRBV7-8 and TRBJ1-2, is GAGVSQSPRYKVAKRGQDVALRCDPISGHVSLFWYQQALGQGPEFLTYFQNEAQLDKSGLPSDRFFAERPEGSVSTLKIQRTQQEDSAVYLCASNPKRTGGISSYGYTFGSGTRLTVV.

The J gene is TRBJ2-1, the V gene TRBV5-1; tentatively, D is TRBD1 or TRBD2 (5 bases each). Germline V gene data show CDR1 as SGHRS and CDR2 as YFSETQ. The germline V and J ends were trimmed by 0 bases and 8 bases, with 21 bases remaining between them. The CDR3 length is 17 residues. CDR3 in amino acids: CASSLVSSGRGLYEQFF. The DNA of the CDR3 is TGCGCCAGCAGCTTGGTGTCCAGCGGAAGGGGTCTCTATGAGCAGTTCTTC.

This clone was recorded only once. V is TRBV19 and J is TRBJ1-4, with D tentatively TRBD1 (5 bases). V lost 5 bases, J lost 8 bases, and 18 bases lay in between. The CDR3 loop spans 15 amino acids. Germline-derived CDR1 and CDR2 are LNHDA and SQIVND (reference sequence). The CDR3 DNA follows: TGTGCCAGTAGTTTTTCCGGGACCCCAGGAGAAAAACTGTTTTTT. Translated: CASSFSGTPGEKLFF.

The chain is built from TRBV5-5 and TRBJ2-1; D uncertain. V was clipped by 1 base and J by 0 bases, with 14 bases between them. Per the germline V gene, CDR1 is SGHKS and CDR2 is YYEKEE (reference sequence). This CDR3 spans 17 amino acids. The CDR3 protein is CASSLHFGQVSYNEQFF. The CDR3 coding sequence is TGTGCCAGCAGCTTGCATTTCGGTCAGGTCTCCTACAATGAGCAGTTCTTC.

The rearrangement links TRBV2 to TRBJ2-7; D unresolved. The germline CDR1 and CDR2 sequences are SNHLY and FYNNEI. Trimming left V 9 bases short and J 4 bases short, with 16 bases between. The CDR3 runs 13 residues. The CDR3 nucleotides are TGTGCCAGTAGTCAGGCTAGAGAATACGAGCAGTACTTC. It codes for CASSQAREYEQYF.

V usage is TRBV19 and J usage is TRBJ2-1, with TRBD2 identical over 13 bases. Trimming at V came to 6 bases and at J to 2 bases, leaving 4 bases not matched to a gene. Germline CDR1 and CDR2: LNHDA and SQIVND (reference sequence). CDR3 length equals 16 residues. The CDR3 DNA is TGTGCCAGTAGAAATGGGACTAGCGGGACCTACAATGAGCAGTTCTTC. Protein: CASRNGTSGTYNEQFF.

The genes are TRBV7-2 and TRBJ1-4; no reliable D call. The V end lost 0 bases, the J end lost 4 bases, and 9 bases lay between the germline ends. The CDR3 runs to 15 residues. Germline V gene sequence: CDR1 SGHTA, CDR2 FQGNSA. CDR3 nucleotide sequence: TGTGCCAGCAGCTTAGCGCCCGGCCTTAATGAAAAACTGTTTTTT. It yields the protein CASSLAPGLNEKLFF.

The genes are TRBV10-3 and TRBJ2-5; no reliable D call. Trimming removed 6 bases at V and 2 bases at J, with 13 bases between. The CDR3 is made up of 14 amino acids. Germline values: CDR1 ENHRY, CDR2 SYGVKD. The CDR3 reads CAISTVGPQETQYF. For the CDR3, the DNA is TGTGCCATCAGCACGGTAGGCCCACAAGAGACCCAGTACTTC.

This clone has just one count. At one end, the junction sequence differs from germline, possibly due to a read error. The V and J genes are TRBV13 and TRBJ2-1, with 10 positions matching TRBD2. CDR1 is PRHDT and CDR2 is FYEKMQ in the germline V gene (reference sequence). The CDR3 runs 14 residues. The CDR3 nucleotides read TGTGCCAGCAGATTAGCGGGAGGTATCTATGAGCAGTTCTTC. This gives the protein CASRLAGGIYEQFF. Supplemented by reference TRBV13 and TRBJ2-1, the full variable domain reads AAGVIQSPRHLIKEKRETATLKCYPIPRHDTVYWYQQGPGQDPQFLISFYEKMQSDKGSIPDRFSAQQFSDYHSELNMSSLELGDSALYFCASRLAGGIYEQFFGPGTRLTVL.

The V call is TRBV29-1, the J call TRBJ1-2; TRBD1 matches 7 bases. The V gene's germline CDR1 is SQVTM and CDR2 ANQGSEA. Trimming at V came to 7 bases and at J to 3 bases, leaving 8 bases not matched to a gene. This CDR3 region has 13 residues. The CDR3, as DNA: TGCAGCGCTAAGACAGGGACGCACTATGGCTACACCTTC. It encodes CSAKTGTHYGYTF.

The rearrangement joins TRBV7-2 to TRBJ2-7; TRBD2 might be the D (6 bases). The ends were cut back, 8 bases at V and 3 bases at J, with 17 bases in the middle. There are 14 residues in the CDR3. Germline V CDR1 and CDR2: SGHTA, FQGNSA. CDR3 nucleotide sequence: TGTGCCAGCTCCTCCGGGCGGGGACTCTACGAGCAGTACTTC. Translation: CASSSGRGLYEQYF.

This chain joins TRBV7-9 and TRBJ1-3, with 7 positions matching TRBD1. The junction had 10 bases not matched to a gene; V was cut back by 4 bases and J by 1 base. CDR1 is SEHNR, CDR2 FQNEAQ, per germline (reference sequence). The CDR3 is 17 residues long. The chain's CDR3 is CASSSGDRVVSGNTIYF. The CDR3 nucleotides read TGTGCCAGCAGCTCTGGAGACAGGGTAGTTTCTGGAAACACCATATATTTT.

The J gene is TRBJ2-1, the V gene TRBV18; the match to TRBD2 covers 7 bases. V lost 5 bases to trimming and J lost 5 bases; unmatched junction nucleotides: 12. The CDR3 is made up of 16 amino acids. Germline CDR1 is KGHSH and CDR2 is LQKENI. CDR3 protein: CASSMKLARDDNEQFF. DNA for the CDR3: TGTGCCAGCTCAATGAAACTAGCGCGGGACGACAATGAGCAGTTCTTC.

This chain links TRBV28 with TRBJ1-1; D remains ambiguous. Germline loops: CDR1 MDHEN, CDR2 SYDVKM. The CDR3 consists of 14 residues. Trimming took 11 bases from V and 2 from J, leaving 18 bases between them. Written as DNA, the CDR3 is TGTGCCGCCCCTAAGGACGGCGGAAACACTGAAGCTTTCTTT. Translated: CAAPKDGGNTEAFF.

Here the CDR3 reads CASATGTSGIQRDEQFF. The CDR3 bases are TGCGCCAGTGCGACCGGGACTAGCGGGATCCAACGGGATGAGCAGTTCTTC. The chain couples TRBV5-1 to TRBJ2-1, with 13 positions matching TRBD2. The J segment lost 8 bases and the V segment lost 8 bases, leaving 16 bases of the junction unmatched. The CDR3 loop spans 17 amino acids. Germline V gene sequence: CDR1 SGHRS, CDR2 YFSETQ.

The chain combines TRBV18 with TRBJ1-5; tentative D call: TRBD1 (5 bases). V was pared by 3 bases and J by 7 bases, with 13 bases between. Per the germline V gene, CDR1 is KGHSH and CDR2 is LQKENI. The CDR3 runs 14 residues. The chain's CDR3 is CASSPKLGGQPQHF. CDR3 sequence (DNA): TGTGCCAGCTCACCGAAATTGGGGGGGCAGCCCCAGCATTTT. The complete variable domain, with remaining parts taken from reference TRBV18 and TRBJ1-5, reads NAGVMQNPRHLVRRRGQEARLRCSPMKGHSHVYWYRQLPEEGLKFMVYLQKENIIDESGMPKERFSAEFPKEGPSILRIQQVVRGDSAAYFCASSPKLGGQPQHFGDGTRLSIL.

The rearrangement uses TRBV7-2 and TRBJ2-3; 10 positions agree with TRBD2. After removal of 5 bases from V and 1 base from J, the junction contained 6 bases not matched to a gene. The CDR3 consists of 16 residues. Germline V gene data show CDR1 as SGHTA and CDR2 as FQGNSA. The CDR3: CASSVGLAARTDTQYF. CDR3 in DNA: TGTGCCAGCAGCGTCGGACTAGCGGCGCGCACAGATACGCAGTATTTT.

The J gene is TRBJ2-3, the V gene TRBV10-1; D is uncertain. Germline CDR1 WNHNN, CDR2 SYGVQD (reference sequence). V dropped 3 bases and J dropped 5 bases, with 12 bases sitting between them. The CDR3 has 14 amino acids. The CDR3 sequence is CASSDPGRKDTQYF. The CDR3 nucleotides are TGCGCCAGCAGTGATCCAGGCCGTAAAGATACGCAGTATTTT.

The chain links TRBV19 to TRBJ1-5, with D perhaps TRBD1 (6 bases). The CDR3 runs to 15 residues. V gave up 4 bases and J gave up 2 bases, with 12 bases separating them. Per germline, CDR1 LNHDA and CDR2 SQIVND (reference sequence). CDR3 DNA: TGTGCCAGTAGTACAGGGACATCTGGCAATCAGCCCCAGCATTTT. Its translation: CASSTGTSGNQPQHF.

This rearrangement joins TRBV5-1 to TRBJ1-2; TRBD1 might be the D (5 bases). Deletions cut 4 bases from V and 6 bases from J, with 13 bases between. This CDR3 comprises 13 residues. CDR1 SGHRS and CDR2 YFSETQ come from the germline V gene. The CDR3 loop is CASSGTGIDGYTF. CDR3 nucleotides: TGCGCCAGCAGCGGGACTGGGATAGATGGCTACACCTTC.

The CDR3: CASSLGQGDYEQYF. CDR3 DNA: TGTGCCAGCAGCTTAGGACAGGGAGACTACGAGCAGTACTTC. This chain uses TRBV7-7 with TRBJ2-7; 7 bases map to TRBD1. Germline lookup yields CDR1 SSHAT and CDR2 FNYEAQ (reference sequence). V lost 1 base and J lost 3; bases outside the gene matches: 3. This CDR3 region has 14 residues.

As for this clone: The sample has other DNA sequences that encode this CDR3 too. V is TRBV28 and J is TRBJ1-2; maybe TRBD1 (6 bases). The CDR3 runs to 13 residues. Between the trimmed V and J ends, which lost 6 bases and 4 bases, there was a span of 12 bases. Germline V gene data show CDR1 as MDHEN and CDR2 as SYDVKM. CDR3 nucleotide sequence: TGTGCCAGCAGCCTACAGGGTGCCTATGGCTACACCTTC. It translates to CASSLQGAYGYTF.

The chain couples TRBV7-6 to TRBJ2-2; TRBD2 agrees at 9 bases. The CDR3 sequence is 15 residues long. The ends lost 7 bases at V and 3 bases at J; junction bases unmatched: 6. From germline, CDR1 is SGHVS and CDR2 FNYEAQ. CDR3 amino acids: CASISLAGYTGELFF. The CDR3 region has the DNA TGTGCCAGCATTTCCCTAGCGGGATACACCGGGGAGCTGTTTTTT.

This chain joins TRBV29-1 and TRBJ2-5; 8 bases line up with TRBD1. This CDR3 spans 12 amino acids. V lost 6 bases to trimming and J lost 7 bases; unmatched junction nucleotides: 7. Germline values: CDR1 SQVTM, CDR2 ANQGSEA. This CDR3 reads CSVGQGGRTQYF. The CDR3 DNA reads as TGCAGCGTCGGACAGGGTGGGAGGACCCAGTACTTC.

The CDR3 DNA sequence: TGTGCCAGCAGCTTAGCGCTGAGGGGCGGGTACACCGGGGAGCTGTTTTTT. Translated, it gives CASSLALRGGYTGELFF. This chain links TRBV7-9 with TRBJ2-2; D is possibly TRBD1 or TRBD2 (5 bases each). CDR3 size: 17 residues. V was clipped by 0 bases and J by 3 bases, with 14 bases between them. The germline V gene encodes CDR1 SEHNR and CDR2 FQNEAQ (reference sequence).

J is TRBJ2-7 and V is TRBV7-9; D remains unclear. Per germline, CDR1 SEHNR and CDR2 FQNEAQ (reference sequence). The CDR3 is made up of 13 amino acids. The V and J ends lost 1 base and 4 bases respectively, with 8 bases between them. This CDR3 is CASSLDGVYEQYF. Written as DNA, the CDR3 is TGTGCCAGCAGCTTAGATGGGGTTTACGAGCAGTACTTC.

This clone was counted only a few times. The chain combines TRBV5-4 with TRBJ2-6, with D uncertain. The germline V gene encodes CDR1 SGHNT and CDR2 YYREEE (reference sequence). V was trimmed by 4 bases and J by 0 bases, leaving 8 bases between them. The CDR3 has 15 residues. The CDR3 sequence is CASSRHLSGANVLTF. The CDR3, as DNA: TGTGCCAGCAGCAGACACCTCTCTGGGGCCAACGTCCTGACTTTC.